Listed below are T cell receptor beta chains from one sample, sequenced in a study of PD-L1 blockade in urothelial cancer. The protocol was immunoSEQ multiplex PCR, while the TCRdb copy is restricted to in-frame clones and leaves out a portion. The sample includes some 45,000 clones, 70% to 90% seen only once; the top ten take 25%. The sequencing here drew on PBMCs, taken around atezolizumab (anti-PD-L1) treatment. These receptors were taken from a donor aged 40 or over with urothelial cancer. Each CDR3 is given with its conserved first and last residue. Each record gives: J gene, clone size, V gene, D gene, CDR3 DNA, CDR3 protein. The D gene is left open where the match is weak. A clone size is listed for some rows: how often the clone was seen (once, few, many), or a class if it is expanded.

TRBJ2-5	-	TRBV30	-	TGTGCCTGGACGCGGGCAAACGTGGGACAAGAGACCCAGTACTTC	CAWTRANVGQETQYF
TRBJ1-1	-	TRBV5-1	TRBD1	TGCGCCAGCAGCTTTGGGGACCGGGACAGCACTGAAGCTTTCTTT	CASSFGDRDSTEAFF
TRBJ2-7	-	TRBV19	-	TGTGCCAGTAGCCCCGCTCATGGGACTGGAAACTACGAGCAGTACTTC	CASSPAHGTGNYEQYF
TRBJ2-1	-	TRBV7-2	TRBD2	TGTGCCAGCAGCTTAGGGGGACTAGCGGGAGACTATGAGCAGTTCTTC	CASSLGGLAGDYEQFF
TRBJ2-7	-	TRBV27	TRBD1	TGTGCCAGCAGTTCGGGACAGGGGGCTCGCGAGCAGTACTTC	CASSSGQGAREQYF
TRBJ2-2	once	TRBV11-2	-	TGTGCCAGCAGCTCCACGAACACCGGGGAGCTGTTTTTT	CASSSTNTGELFF
TRBJ2-5	once	TRBV6-6	TRBD1	TGTGCCAGCGCAGGGGGACAAGAGACCCAGTACTTC	CASAGGQETQYF
TRBJ1-4	-	TRBV4-1	-	TGCGCCAGCAGTCCCCCGGGGGGGGACGAAAAACTGTTTTTT	CASSPPGGDEKLFF
TRBJ2-7	once	TRBV7-9	-	TGTGCCAGCAGCTTATCGGGAGCGTTGTCCTACGAGCAGTACTTC	CASSLSGALSYEQYF
TRBJ1-4	-	TRBV5-5	-	TGTGCCAGCAGCCCGGGGGGTTTTCGGGCAACTAATGAAAAACTGTTTTTT	CASSPGGFRATNEKLFF
TRBJ2-1	-	TRBV10-3	TRBD2	TGTGCCATCAGTGAGTCATTAGCGGGAGTCTACAATGAGCAGTTCTTC	CAISESLAGVYNEQFF
TRBJ1-2	-	TRBV19	TRBD1	TGTGCCACCACGCCCGGGACAGGAACCTCCTATGGCTACACCTTC	CATTPGTGTSYGYTF
TRBJ2-7	few	TRBV18	-	TGTGCCAGCTCACCACCGCAGGGAGGCTACGAGCAGTACTTC	CASSPPQGGYEQYF
TRBJ2-2	once	TRBV6-5	-	TGTGCCAGCAGTAGGGGGAGGGTTACCGGGGAGCTGTTTTTT	CASSRGRVTGELFF
TRBJ2-7	-	TRBV28	-	TGTGCCAGCAGTTCGCCAGGGGGAGGCTCCTACGAGCAGTACTTC	CASSSPGGGSYEQYF
TRBJ2-3	-	TRBV2	-	TGTGCCAGCGAGGGCGGGGTTGACGGGGATACGCAGTATTTT	CASEGGVDGDTQYF
TRBJ1-2	-	TRBV6-5	-	TGTGCCAGCAGTTACTCGGGAGGGAGGAATCACTATGGCTACACCTTC	CASSYSGGRNHYGYTF
TRBJ1-2	-	TRBV7-8	-	TGTGCCAGCAGCCCTAGGTTTGGGGGGGACTATGGCTACACCTTC	CASSPRFGGDYGYTF
TRBJ1-5	-	TRBV6-6	-	TGTGCCAGCAGTTCCCCGCAGGGACTTAATCAGCCCCAGCATTTT	CASSSPQGLNQPQHF
TRBJ1-1	-	TRBV10-3	TRBD1	TGTGCCATCAGTCCACAAGGTGGGCAGGGGGACACTGAAGCTTTCTTT	CAISPQGGQGDTEAFF
TRBJ2-1	-	TRBV7-9	-	TGTGCCAGCAGCTTAGTCTCTGGGGGCCAGCAGTTCTTC	CASSLVSGGQQFF
TRBJ1-2	-	TRBV29-1	-	TGCAGCGTTGATGGCGGGCCCCCCTATGGCTACACCTTC	CSVDGGPPYGYTF
TRBJ2-7	-	TRBV28	-	TGTGCCAGCAGTTTTACCTACGAGCAGTACTTC	CASSFTYEQYF
TRBJ2-2	-	TRBV11-1	-	TGTGCCAGCAGCTCCAGGGTTGCAGGGGAGCTGTTTTTT	CASSSRVAGELFF
TRBJ2-7	-	TRBV19	TRBD2	TGTGCCAGTAGTCGACTAGCGGGGCCCCCCTACGAGCAGTACTTC	CASSRLAGPPYEQYF
TRBJ2-1	-	TRBV18	-	TGTGCCAGCTCACCACCGGCCTCCTCCTACAATGAGCAGTTCTTC	CASSPPASSYNEQFF
TRBJ1-1	-	TRBV18	-	TGTGCCAGCTCACCAGAGGTAGTGCTTGAAGCTTTCTTT	CASSPEVVLEAFF
TRBJ2-1	few	TRBV5-1	-	TGCGCCAGCAGCTTGGCCTTAGGGGCCTACAATGAGCAGTTCTTC	CASSLALGAYNEQFF
TRBJ1-2	-	TRBV30	-	TGTGCCTGGAGTGACTACAACTATGGCTACACCTTC	CAWSDYNYGYTF
TRBJ2-5	-	TRBV12-5	-	TGTGCTAGTGCTAGTGGCGAATCGACCCAGTACTTC	CASASGESTQYF
TRBJ1-2	-	TRBV7-8	TRBD1	TGTGCCAGCAGCTCGTGGGGGAGAACCGGGACAGGGGCTGGCTACACCTTC	CASSSWGRTGTGAGYTF
TRBJ1-4	-	TRBV5-1	TRBD1	TGCGCCAGCAGGGCCGGGACAGGGGGCTCGGGAGGTGAAAAACTGTTTTTT	CASRAGTGGSGGEKLFF
TRBJ1-2	-	TRBV14	-	TGTGCCAGCAGCCAAAGTTTGAGGGTGGAGGGCTACACCTTC	CASSQSLRVEGYTF
TRBJ2-7	-	TRBV4-1	TRBD1	TGCGCCAGCAGCCGGGATTATCGGGACAGGGACACCTACGAGCAGTACTTC	CASSRDYRDRDTYEQYF
TRBJ2-7	-	TRBV5-6	-	TGTGCCAGCAGCCCAGGGCCTAGGGTGGTTGGGCAGTACTTC	CASSPGPRVVGQYF
TRBJ1-2	-	TRBV18	TRBD1	TGTGCCAGCTCACCAAAAGGGGGACAGGGGGCCTATGGCTACACCTTC	CASSPKGGQGAYGYTF
TRBJ1-4	once	TRBV9	-	TGTGCCAGCAGCCCCCGACAGTCCCCTAATGAAAAACTGTTTTTT	CASSPRQSPNEKLFF
TRBJ2-7	-	TRBV5-1	-	TGCGCCAGCAGCTTGGCTATATCCTACGAGCAGTACTTC	CASSLAISYEQYF
TRBJ2-7	-	TRBV11-3	-	TGTGCCAGCCGCCCTGCGACGACTACCTACGAGCAGTACTTC	CASRPATTTYEQYF
TRBJ2-6	-	TRBV7-7	TRBD2	TGTGCTAGCAGCTTAGCGGGGCCTGGGGCCAACGTCCTGACTTTC	CASSLAGPGANVLTF
TRBJ2-1	-	TRBV5-4	-	TGTGCCAGCAGCTTGGATACGAGCTCCTACAATGAGCAGTTCTTC	CASSLDTSSYNEQFF
TRBJ2-3	-	TRBV2	TRBD2	TGTGCCAGCAGCGAGGGACTAGCGGGAGGGGGGACAGATACGCAGTATTTT	CASSEGLAGGGTDTQYF
TRBJ2-1	-	TRBV4-3	TRBD2	TGCGCCAGCAGCCAAGATCATGGGACTAGCGGGAGTAATGAGCAGTTCTTC	CASSQDHGTSGSNEQFF
TRBJ2-3	-	TRBV7-2	-	TGTGCCAGCAGCTTAGGGGCAGCCGGGGCAGATACGCAGTATTTT	CASSLGAAGADTQYF
TRBJ2-7	-	TRBV18	TRBD2	TGTGCCAGCTCACCAGGGGGACTAGCGGCTTACGAGCAGTACTTC	CASSPGGLAAYEQYF
TRBJ1-2	-	TRBV28	-	TGTGCCAGCAGCCTACAGAGATATGGCTACACCTTC	CASSLQRYGYTF
TRBJ2-1	few	TRBV14	TRBD2	TGTGCCAGCAGCCAAGGGGGTAGCGGGAGGCAAAATGAGCAGTTCTTC	CASSQGGSGRQNEQFF
TRBJ1-5	-	TRBV6-1	-	TGTGCCAGCACCCAATTCAGCAATCAGCCCCAGCATTTT	CASTQFSNQPQHF
TRBJ2-1	few	TRBV5-6	-	TGTGCCAGCAAACTTGGGGCCAAAGTCGCGCAGTTCTTC	CASKLGAKVAQFF
TRBJ1-5	-	TRBV28	-	TGTGCCAGCAAGACCGGAGGTTTCAATCAGCCCCAGCATTTT	CASKTGGFNQPQHF
TRBJ1-2	-	TRBV7-9	TRBD1	TGTGCCAGCAGCGCCTCACAGGGGCACTATGGCTACACCTTC	CASSASQGHYGYTF
TRBJ2-1	-	TRBV5-4	TRBD2	TGTGCCAGCACCCAAACTAGCGGGACCTACAATGAGCAGTTCTTC	CASTQTSGTYNEQFF
TRBJ2-7	-	TRBV7-6	TRBD2	TGTGCCAGCAGCTTAGGGCCCCCTAGCGGGGGTTTCTACGAGCAGTACTTC	CASSLGPPSGGFYEQYF
TRBJ1-2	-	TRBV11-2	-	TGTGCCAGCAGCCCCACTAACTATGGCTACACCTTC	CASSPTNYGYTF
TRBJ2-5	-	TRBV9	TRBD2	TGTGCCAGCAGCGCCGGACTAGCGGGGTACCAAGAGACCCAGTACTTC	CASSAGLAGYQETQYF